This T cell receptor (beta chain) was captured in a study of shared clonotypes between healthy human individuals. Study conclusions and caveats: With four donors compared, about 5% of naive CD4 clonotypes were shared. Genetic and exposure-history diversity was limited by the few donors.

Germline V gene sequence: CDR1 MGHRA, CDR2 YSYEKL. CDR3 size: 16 residues. V shed 0 bases and J shed 1 base, with 13 bases lying between them. CD4+ cells yielded CD45RA+ naive and CD45RA-negative memory subsets. About this clone itself: Its antigen is currently unknown.

Each sorted subset replicate got 200 ng genomic DNA, around 29,000 genomes. Only in-frame clones appear in the TCRdb table, and some are missing; sequencing was by immunoSEQ multiplex PCR. The sample consists of millions of clones, about 92% of them appearing once. The sample was naive CD4+ T cells from PBMCs. Subset specified: CD45RA+ positively selected. The J gene is TRBJ2-7, the V gene TRBV4-1; perhaps D is TRBD1 or TRBD2 (6 bases each). This TCR was recovered from a man aged 18 to 35 in good health. Some clones in this sample may be carry-over from other donors' samples. The DNA for the CDR3 is TGCGCCAGCAGCCAAGATCCGGGGGCCGCGTCCTACGAGCAGTACTTC. Its translation is CASSQDPGAASYEQYF.